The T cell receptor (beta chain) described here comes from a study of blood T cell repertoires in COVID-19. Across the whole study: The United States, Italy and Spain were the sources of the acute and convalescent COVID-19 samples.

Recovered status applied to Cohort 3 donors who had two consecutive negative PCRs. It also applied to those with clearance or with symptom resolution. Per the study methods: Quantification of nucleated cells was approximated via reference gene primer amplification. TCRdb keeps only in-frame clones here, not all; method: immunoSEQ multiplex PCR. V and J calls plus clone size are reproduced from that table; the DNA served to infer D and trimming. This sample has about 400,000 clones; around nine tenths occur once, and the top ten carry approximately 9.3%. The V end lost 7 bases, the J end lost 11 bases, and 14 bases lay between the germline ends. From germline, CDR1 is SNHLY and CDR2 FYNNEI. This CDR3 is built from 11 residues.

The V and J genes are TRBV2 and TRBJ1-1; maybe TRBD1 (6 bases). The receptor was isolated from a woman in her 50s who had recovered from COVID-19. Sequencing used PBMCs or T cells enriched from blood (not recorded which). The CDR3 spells CASTRDTGAFF. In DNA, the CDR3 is TGTGCCAGCACCCGGGACACGGGGGCTTTCTTT.